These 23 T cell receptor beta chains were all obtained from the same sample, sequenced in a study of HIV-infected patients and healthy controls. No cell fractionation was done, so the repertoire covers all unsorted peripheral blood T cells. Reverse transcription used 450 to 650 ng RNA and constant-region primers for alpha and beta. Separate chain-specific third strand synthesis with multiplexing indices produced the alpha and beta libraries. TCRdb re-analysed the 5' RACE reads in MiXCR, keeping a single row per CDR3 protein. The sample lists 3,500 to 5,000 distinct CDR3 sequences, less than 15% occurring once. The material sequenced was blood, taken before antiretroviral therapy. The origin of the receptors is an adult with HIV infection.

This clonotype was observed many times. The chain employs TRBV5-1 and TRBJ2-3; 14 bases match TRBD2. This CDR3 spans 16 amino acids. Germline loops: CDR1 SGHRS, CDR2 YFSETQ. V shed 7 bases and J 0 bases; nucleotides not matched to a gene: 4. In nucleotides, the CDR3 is TGCGCCAGCGGAGGGACTAGCGGGAGAAGCACAGATACGCAGTATTTT. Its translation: CASGGTSGRSTDTQYF.

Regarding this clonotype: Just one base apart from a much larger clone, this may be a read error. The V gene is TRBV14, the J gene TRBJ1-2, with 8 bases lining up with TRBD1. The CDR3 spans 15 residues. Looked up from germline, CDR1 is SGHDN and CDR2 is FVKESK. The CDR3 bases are TGTGCCAGCAGCCGGGAAAACAGGGGGTACTATGTCTACACCTTC. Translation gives CASSRENRGYYVYTF. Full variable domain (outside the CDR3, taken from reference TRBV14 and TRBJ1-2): EAGVTQFPSHSVIEKGQTVTLRCDPISGHDNLYWYRRVMGKEIKFLLHFVKESKQDESGMPNNRFLAERTGGTYSTLKVQPAELEDSGVYFCASSRENRGYYVYTFGSGTRLTVV.

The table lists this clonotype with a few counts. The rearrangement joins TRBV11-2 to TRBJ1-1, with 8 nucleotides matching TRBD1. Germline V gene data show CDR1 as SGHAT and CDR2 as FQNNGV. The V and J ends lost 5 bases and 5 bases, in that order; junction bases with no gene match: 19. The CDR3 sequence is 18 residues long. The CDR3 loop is CASSPPKGQASWGTEAFF. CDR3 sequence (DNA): TGTGCCAGCAGCCCGCCGAAGGGACAGGCTTCATGGGGGACTGAAGCTTTCTTT.

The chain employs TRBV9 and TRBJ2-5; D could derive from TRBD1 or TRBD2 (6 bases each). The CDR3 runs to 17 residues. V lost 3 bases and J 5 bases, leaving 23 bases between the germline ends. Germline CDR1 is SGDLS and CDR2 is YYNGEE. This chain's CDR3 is CASSARRGGPVSETQYF. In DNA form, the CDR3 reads TGTGCCAGCAGCGCGAGGAGAGGGGGGCCGGTTTCGGAGACCCAGTACTTC. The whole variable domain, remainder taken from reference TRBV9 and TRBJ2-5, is DSGVTQTPKHLITATGQRVTLRCSPRSGDLSVYWYQQSLDQGLQFLIQYYNGEERAKGNILERFSAQQFPDLHSELNLSSLELGDSALYFCASSARRGGPVSETQYFGPGTRLLVL.

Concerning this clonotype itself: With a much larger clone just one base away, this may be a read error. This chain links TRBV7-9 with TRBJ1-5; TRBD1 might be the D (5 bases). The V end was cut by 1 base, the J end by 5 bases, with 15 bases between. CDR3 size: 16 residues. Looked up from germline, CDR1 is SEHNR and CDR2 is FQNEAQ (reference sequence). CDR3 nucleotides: TGTGCCAGCAGCTTAGGAGGGTGTGGGGCGGATCAGCCCCAGCATTTT. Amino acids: CASSLGGCGADQPQHF.

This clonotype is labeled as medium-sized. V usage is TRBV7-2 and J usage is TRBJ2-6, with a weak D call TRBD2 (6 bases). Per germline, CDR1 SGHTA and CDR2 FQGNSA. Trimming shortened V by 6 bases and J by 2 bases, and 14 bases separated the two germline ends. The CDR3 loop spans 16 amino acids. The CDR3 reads CASSLGPGAGANVLTF. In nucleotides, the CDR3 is TGTGCCAGCAGTCTAGGCCCGGGAGCTGGGGCCAACGTCCTGACTTTC.

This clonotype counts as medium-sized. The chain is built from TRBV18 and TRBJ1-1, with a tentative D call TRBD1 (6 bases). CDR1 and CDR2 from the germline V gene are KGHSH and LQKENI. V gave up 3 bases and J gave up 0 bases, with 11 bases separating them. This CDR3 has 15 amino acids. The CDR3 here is CASSPRTDMNTEAFF. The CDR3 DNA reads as TGTGCCAGCTCACCGCGGACAGACATGAACACTGAAGCTTTCTTT.

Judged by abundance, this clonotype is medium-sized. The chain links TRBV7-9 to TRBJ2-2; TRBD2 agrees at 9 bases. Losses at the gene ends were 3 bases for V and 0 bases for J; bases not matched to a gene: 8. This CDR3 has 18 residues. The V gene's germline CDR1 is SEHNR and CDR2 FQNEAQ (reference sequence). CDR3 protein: CASSLGWLAGPNTGELFF. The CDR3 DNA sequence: TGTGCCAGCAGCTTGGGGTGGCTAGCGGGACCGAACACCGGGGAGCTGTTTTTT.

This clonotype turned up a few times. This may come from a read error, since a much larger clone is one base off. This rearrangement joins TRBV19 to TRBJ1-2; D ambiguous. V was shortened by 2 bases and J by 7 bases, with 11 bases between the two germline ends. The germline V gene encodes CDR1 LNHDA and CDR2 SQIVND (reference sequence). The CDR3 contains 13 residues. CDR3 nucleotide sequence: TGTGCCAGTAGTATAACTTCGCGGTCTGGCTACACCTTC. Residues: CASSITSRSGYTF.

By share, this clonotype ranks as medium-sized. CDR3 bases: TGCAGTGCTAGGACTAGCGGGGGGATTCCCTACGAGCAGTACTTC. Its protein product is CSARTSGGIPYEQYF. The J gene is TRBJ2-7, the V gene TRBV20-1, with 13 bases identical to TRBD2. The CDR3 has 15 amino acids. Trimming cost V 3 bases and J 2 bases; bases outside gene matches: 4. CDR1 and CDR2 (germline): DFQATT, SNEGSKA (reference sequence).

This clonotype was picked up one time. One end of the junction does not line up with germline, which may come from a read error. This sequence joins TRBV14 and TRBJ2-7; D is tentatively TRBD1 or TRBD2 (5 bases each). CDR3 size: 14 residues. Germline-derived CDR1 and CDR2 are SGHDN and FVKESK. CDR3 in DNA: TGTGCCAGAAGCCAACTAGGGGCGTCCTACGAGCAGTACTTC. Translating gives CARSQLGASYEQYF.

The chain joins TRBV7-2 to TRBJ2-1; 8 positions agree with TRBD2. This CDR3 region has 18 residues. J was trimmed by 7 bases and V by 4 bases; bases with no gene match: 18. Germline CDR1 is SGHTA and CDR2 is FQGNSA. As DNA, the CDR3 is TGTGCCAGCAGCTCCAATCTAGAGGGGGTAGCGGGAAGAAATGAGCAGTTCTTC. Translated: CASSSNLEGVAGRNEQFF.

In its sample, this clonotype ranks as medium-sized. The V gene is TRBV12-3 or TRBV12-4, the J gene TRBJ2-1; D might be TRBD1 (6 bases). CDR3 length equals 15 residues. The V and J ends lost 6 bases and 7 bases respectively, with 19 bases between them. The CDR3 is CASRPWTDPRNEQFF. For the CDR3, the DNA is TGTGCCAGCAGGCCCTGGACAGACCCACGGAATGAGCAGTTCTTC.

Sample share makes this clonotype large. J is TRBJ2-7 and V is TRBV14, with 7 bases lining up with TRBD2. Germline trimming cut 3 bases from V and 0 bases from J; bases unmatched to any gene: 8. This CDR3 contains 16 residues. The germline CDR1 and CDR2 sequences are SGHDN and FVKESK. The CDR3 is CASSQDFSGNSYEQYF. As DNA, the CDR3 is TGTGCCAGCAGCCAGGACTTCAGCGGGAACTCCTACGAGCAGTACTTC.

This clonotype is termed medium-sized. The DNA of the CDR3 is TGTGCCAGCAGTGCCTCGACGAGCGGAAAACTGTTTTTT. Protein: CASSASTSGKLFF. The chain combines TRBV6-1 with TRBJ1-4, with unresolved D. The CDR3 sequence is 13 residues long. CDR1 is MNHNS, CDR2 SASEGT, per germline. Trimming removed 4 bases at V and 10 bases at J, with 13 bases between.

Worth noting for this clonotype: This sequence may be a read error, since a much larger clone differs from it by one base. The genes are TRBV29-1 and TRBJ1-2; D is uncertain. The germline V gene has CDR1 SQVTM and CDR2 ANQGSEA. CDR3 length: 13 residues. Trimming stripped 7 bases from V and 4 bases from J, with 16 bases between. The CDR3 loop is CSDITVGGYGYTF. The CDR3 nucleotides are TGCAGCGATATAACAGTGGGCGGCTATGGCTACACCTTC.

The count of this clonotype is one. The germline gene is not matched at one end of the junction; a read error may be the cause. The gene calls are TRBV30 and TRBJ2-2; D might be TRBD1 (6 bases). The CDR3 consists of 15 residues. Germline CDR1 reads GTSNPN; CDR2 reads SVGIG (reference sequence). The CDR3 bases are TGTTCCTGGAGGCATGCAGGGGCGGACACCGGGGATCTGTTTTTT. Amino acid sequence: CSWRHAGADTGDLFF.

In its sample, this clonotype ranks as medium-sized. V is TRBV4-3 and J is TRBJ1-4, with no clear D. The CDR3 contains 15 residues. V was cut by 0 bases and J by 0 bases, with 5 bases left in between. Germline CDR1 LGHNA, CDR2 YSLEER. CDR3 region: CASSQEAATNEKLFF. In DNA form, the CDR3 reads TGCGCCAGCAGCCAAGAAGCGGCAACTAATGAAAAACTGTTTTTT.

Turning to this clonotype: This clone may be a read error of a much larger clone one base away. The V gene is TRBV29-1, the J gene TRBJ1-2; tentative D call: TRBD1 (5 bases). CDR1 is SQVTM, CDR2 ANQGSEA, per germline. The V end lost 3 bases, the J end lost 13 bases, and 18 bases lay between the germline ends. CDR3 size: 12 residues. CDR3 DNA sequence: TGCAGCGTTGACGGACAAACTATGAGCTGCACCTTC. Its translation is CSVDGQTMSCTF. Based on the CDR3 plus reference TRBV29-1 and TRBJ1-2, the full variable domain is SAVISQKPSRDICQRGTSLTIQCQVDSQVTMMFWYRQQPGQSLTLIATANQGSEATYESGFVIDKFPISRPNLTFSTLTVSNMSPEDSSIYLCSVDGQTMSCTFGSGTRLTVV.

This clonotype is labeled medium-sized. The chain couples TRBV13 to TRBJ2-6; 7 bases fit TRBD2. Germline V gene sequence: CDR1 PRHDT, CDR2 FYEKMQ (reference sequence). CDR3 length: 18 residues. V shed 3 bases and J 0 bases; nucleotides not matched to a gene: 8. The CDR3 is CASSLRGGAYSGANVLTF. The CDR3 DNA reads TGTGCCAGCAGCTTGCGGGGAGGGGCCTACTCTGGGGCCAACGTCCTGACTTTC.

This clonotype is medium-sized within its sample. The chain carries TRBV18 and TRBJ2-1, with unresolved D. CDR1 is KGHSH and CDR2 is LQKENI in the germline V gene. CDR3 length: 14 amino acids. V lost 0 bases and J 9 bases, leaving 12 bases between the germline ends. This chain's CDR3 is CASSPPSRSFEQFF. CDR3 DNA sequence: TGTGCCAGCTCACCACCGAGCCGATCTTTTGAGCAGTTCTTC.

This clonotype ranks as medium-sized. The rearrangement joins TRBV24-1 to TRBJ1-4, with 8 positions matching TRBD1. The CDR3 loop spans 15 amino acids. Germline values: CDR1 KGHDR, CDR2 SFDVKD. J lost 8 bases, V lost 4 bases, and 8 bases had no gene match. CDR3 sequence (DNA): TGTGCCACCAGTGACTCGACAGGGGCGGAGGAAAAACTGTTTTTT. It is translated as CATSDSTGAEEKLFF.

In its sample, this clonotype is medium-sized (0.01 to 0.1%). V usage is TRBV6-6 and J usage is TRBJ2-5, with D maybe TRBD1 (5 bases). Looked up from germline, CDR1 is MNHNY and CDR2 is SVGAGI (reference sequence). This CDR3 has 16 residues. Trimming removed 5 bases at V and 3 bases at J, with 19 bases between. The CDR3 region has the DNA TGTGCCAGCAGTGACGATACAGGAGATGTGGAAGAGACCCAGTACTTC. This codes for CASSDDTGDVEETQYF.